The 19 T cell receptor beta chains below all came from one sample that was sequenced in a study of blood T cells in healthy people across ages. For the second PCR, which ran for roughly 7 to 11 cycles, a sample-barcoded 5' primer and a J-beta primer mix were used. TCRdb re-analysed the 5' RACE reads in MiXCR, keeping a single row per CDR3 protein. The table shows roughly 1.4 million distinct CDR3 sequences, with 59% occurring only once. Sequencing was performed on blood. Receptors were obtained from a young man in good health.

This chain links TRBV6-2 or TRBV6-3 with TRBJ1-1; 8 nucleotides agree with TRBD1. Germline V CDR1 and CDR2: MNHEY, SVGEGT. Trimming cost V 4 bases and J 4 bases; bases outside gene matches: 5. The CDR3 is made up of 14 amino acids. The CDR3 DNA follows: TGTGCCAGCAGTTCTGACAGGGGAGGCACTGAAGCTTTCTTT. Protein: CASSSDRGGTEAFF.

This clonotype was seen only a few times. CDR3 in DNA: TGTGCCAGCAGCGTAGCATCGGCTACAGGGAACACTGAAGCTTTCTTT. It encodes CASSVASATGNTEAFF. J is TRBJ1-1 and V is TRBV9; a weak D match, TRBD1 (5 bases). The CDR3 is 16 amino acids. V lost 0 bases and J 1 base, leaving 13 bases between the germline ends. The germline V gene encodes CDR1 SGDLS and CDR2 YYNGEE.

This rearrangement joins TRBV5-1 to TRBJ2-1, with 7 bases matching TRBD2. CDR1 and CDR2 (germline): SGHRS, YFSETQ. The CDR3 is made up of 17 amino acids. The V and J ends lost 0 bases and 0 bases, in that order; junction bases with no gene match: 6. CDR3 coding DNA: TGCGCCAGCAGCTTGGTGGCTAGCGGAGGCTCCTACAATGAGCAGTTCTTC. It yields the protein CASSLVASGGSYNEQFF.

The V call is TRBV18, the J call TRBJ2-7; D possibly uses TRBD1 or TRBD2 (5 bases each). V gave up 8 bases and J gave up 2 bases, with 13 bases separating them. From germline, CDR1 is KGHSH and CDR2 LQKENI. The CDR3 runs to 13 residues. CDR3 loop: CASSPRDPYEQYF. The CDR3 region has the DNA TGTGCCAGCAGCCCCCGGGACCCCTACGAGCAGTACTTC.

This clonotype appeared once. The V and J genes are TRBV10-3 and TRBJ1-5; D unclear. This CDR3 is 14 amino acids long. The germline V and J ends were trimmed by 7 bases and 1 base, with 11 bases remaining between them. Looked up from germline, CDR1 is ENHRY and CDR2 is SYGVKD. CDR3 loop: CAINPTGSNQPQHF. In nucleotides, the CDR3 is TGTGCCATCAACCCTACTGGGAGCAATCAGCCCCAGCATTTT.

With regard to this clonotype: The junction does not match germline at one end; this may be a read error. This sequence joins TRBV5-1 and TRBJ2-7; D not resolved. This CDR3 is built from 14 residues. Per germline, CDR1 SGHRS and CDR2 YFSETQ. The CDR3 DNA reads TGCGCCAACAGCTTTAATAGTCAGGCCTACGAGCAGTACTTC. Amino acids: CANSFNSQAYEQYF.

The J gene is TRBJ1-6, the V gene TRBV6-5; D gene ambiguous. Deletions cut 3 bases from V and 7 bases from J, with 13 bases between. The CDR3 contains 15 residues. Germline CDR1 MNHEY, CDR2 SVGAGI. This chain's CDR3 is CASSYSTSANSPLHF. DNA for the CDR3: TGTGCCAGCAGTTATAGTACATCGGCGAATTCACCCCTCCACTTT.

The rearrangement links TRBV6-2 or TRBV6-3 to TRBJ2-1, with D tentatively TRBD1 (7 bases). The CDR3 is 16 residues long. Germline-derived CDR1 and CDR2 are MNHEY and SVGEGT. V was clipped by 1 base and J by 1 base, with 11 bases between them. CDR3 nucleotide sequence: TGTGCCAGCAGTTACTTACAGGGGAGGTCCTACAATGAGCAGTTCTTC. Its protein is CASSYLQGRSYNEQFF.

The chain couples TRBV11-2 to TRBJ2-3; D is unclear. V dropped 5 bases and J dropped 1 base, with 16 bases sitting between them. The CDR3 totals 16 residues. CDR1 is SGHAT, CDR2 FQNNGV, per germline. The CDR3 loop is CASSPITGPRTDTQYF. The CDR3 DNA sequence: TGTGCCAGCAGCCCCATTACGGGCCCTCGCACAGATACGCAGTATTTT. Filled out from reference TRBV11-2 and TRBJ2-3, the complete variable domain reads EAGVAQSPRYKIIEKRQSVAFWCNPISGHATLYWYQQILGQGPKLLIQFQNNGVVDDSQLPKDRFSAERLKGVDSTLKIQPAKLEDSAVYLCASSPITGPRTDTQYFGPGTRLTVL.

The chain recombines TRBV6-2 or TRBV6-3 with TRBJ2-3; D gene uncertain. The CDR3 totals 13 residues. CDR1 and CDR2 from the germline V gene are MNHEY and SVGEGT. Deletions cut 6 bases from V and 2 bases from J, with 9 bases between. This chain's CDR3 is CASRPNPTDTQYF. The CDR3 DNA follows: TGTGCCAGCAGACCCAATCCCACAGATACGCAGTATTTT.

V is TRBV28 and J is TRBJ1-1, with a weak D call TRBD1 (5 bases). Germline CDR1 is MDHEN and CDR2 is SYDVKM. V was clipped by 4 bases and J by 4 bases, with 19 bases between them. The CDR3 length is 16 residues. The DNA for the CDR3 is TGTGCCAGCAGTTCCCTTGGAACAGGCTCTTTCACTGAAGCTTTCTTT. This codes for CASSSLGTGSFTEAFF.

The genes are TRBV20-1 and TRBJ2-7; 9 nucleotides align to TRBD1. The CDR3 loop spans 13 amino acids. Germline lookup yields CDR1 DFQATT and CDR2 SNEGSKA (reference sequence). The CDR3 DNA is TGCAGGGGAACAGGGGGCAGTCGGGACGAGCAGTACTTC. Translation: CRGTGGSRDEQYF.

The J gene is TRBJ2-1, the V gene TRBV7-9; TRBD1 matches 7 bases. Trimming removed 5 bases from V and 2 bases from J; junction bases left unmatched: 6. This CDR3 contains 15 residues. Germline V gene lookup returns CDR1 SEHNR and CDR2 FQNEAQ (reference sequence). CDR3 bases: TGTGCCAGCAGCCACCGACAGGGAGCCTACAATGAGCAGTTCTTC. It specifies CASSHRQGAYNEQFF.

This rearrangement joins TRBV6-2 or TRBV6-3 to TRBJ2-5; TRBD1 matches at 7 bases. The CDR3 totals 17 residues. Per germline, CDR1 MNHEY and CDR2 SVGEGT. V was clipped by 7 bases and J by 0 bases; unmatched bases: 14. The CDR3 loop reads CASTFTWDSPYQETQYF. CDR3 nucleotide sequence: TGTGCCAGCACCTTTACGTGGGACAGCCCTTACCAAGAGACCCAGTACTTC.

This chain connects TRBV14 to TRBJ2-2; unclear D gene. This CDR3 has 17 residues. CDR1 and CDR2 from the germline V gene are SGHDN and FVKESK. The V and J ends lost 1 base and 7 bases respectively, with 19 bases between them. CDR3 residues: CASSQVKQTRINGELFF. CDR3 bases: TGTGCCAGCAGCCAAGTAAAGCAGACCAGAATCAACGGGGAGCTGTTTTTT.

Only a few counts were recorded for this clonotype. The rearrangement links TRBV20-1 to TRBJ2-1; 8 nucleotides match TRBD1. Germline CDR1 and CDR2: DFQATT and SNEGSKA (reference sequence). The CDR3 is 12 residues long. Written as DNA, the CDR3 is TGCAGCAGACAGGGGTCTGACAATGAGCAGTTCTTC. Its translation: CSRQGSDNEQFF.

The chain is built from TRBV18 and TRBJ1-5; D is unclear. V was clipped by 5 bases and J by 0 bases, with 14 bases between them. The CDR3 runs to 16 residues. CDR1 KGHSH and CDR2 LQKENI come from the germline V gene. Written as DNA, the CDR3 is TGTGCCAGCTCATCCTCCGCGGAGTATAGCAATCAGCCCCAGCATTTT. The encoded protein is CASSSSAEYSNQPQHF.

The chain is built from TRBV9 and TRBJ2-1; weak D call: TRBD2 (7 bases). The DNA end is more similar to TRBJ2-7, so the J call may be wrong. This CDR3 region has 15 residues. From germline, CDR1 is SGDLS and CDR2 YYNGEE. The CDR3 here is CASSVGGGPYNEQYF. The CDR3 DNA reads TGTGCCAGCAGTGTTGGCGGGGGCCCTTACAATGAGCAGTACTTC.

This clonotype was recorded a few times. The chain employs TRBV5-1 and TRBJ2-1, with D possibly being TRBD1 (6 bases). The CDR3 extends over 16 amino acids. V was cut by 0 bases and J by 9 bases, with 19 bases left in between. Germline lookup yields CDR1 SGHRS and CDR2 YFSETQ. The chain's CDR3 is CASSLDSTGLSPEQFF. The CDR3 bases are TGCGCCAGCAGCTTGGATTCCACAGGGTTAAGTCCTGAGCAGTTCTTC.